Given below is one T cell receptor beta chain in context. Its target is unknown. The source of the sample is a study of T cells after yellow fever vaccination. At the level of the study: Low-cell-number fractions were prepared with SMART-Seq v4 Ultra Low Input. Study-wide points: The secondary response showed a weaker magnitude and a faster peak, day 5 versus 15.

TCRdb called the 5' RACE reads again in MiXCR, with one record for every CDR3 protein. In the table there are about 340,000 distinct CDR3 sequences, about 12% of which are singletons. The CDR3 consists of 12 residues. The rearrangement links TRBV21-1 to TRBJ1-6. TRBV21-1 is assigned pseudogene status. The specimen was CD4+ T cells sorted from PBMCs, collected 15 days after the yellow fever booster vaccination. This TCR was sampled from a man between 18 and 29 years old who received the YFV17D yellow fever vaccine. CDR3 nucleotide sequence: TGTGCCAGCAGCGCCTTTTTCTCACCCCTCCACTTT. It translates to CASSAFFSPLHF.